The clone carrying this TCR beta chain was seen repeatedly, ten times or more. Its matching antigen is unknown. This may arise from a read error, as a much more abundant clone is one base away. The sample is drawn from a study of response to subunit inactivated influenza vaccine. Whole-study findings and limits: Each seasonal influenza vaccination, the authors suggested, recruits few new T cells.

Trimming left V 3 bases short and J 3 bases short, with 5 bases between. Germline CDR1 and CDR2: SQVTM and ANQGSEA. The CDR3 totals 11 residues. MiXCR was run by TCRdb on the RT-PCR reads, yielding one entry per CDR3 protein. Of almost 250,000 distinct CDR3 sequences listed, 12% are singletons. The TCR sequence derives from a man in his fifties or sixties who received an inactivated influenza vaccine. This specimen consisted of non-naive T cells sorted from PBMCs, obtained 14 days before vaccination. The J gene is TRBJ1-1, the V gene TRBV29-1, with D perhaps TRBD1 (5 bases). The CDR3 reads CSVDRDTEAFF. The CDR3 DNA reads as TGCAGCGTTGACAGGGACACTGAAGCTTTCTTT.